A single sample is the source of the 9 T cell receptor beta chains below, sequenced in a study of graft-versus-host responses after intestinal transplantation. Their target antigens are unknown. Clones were sequenced by immunoSEQ multiplex PCR, and TCRdb holds only the in-frame ones, with some missing. The sample holds some 120,000 clones, around nine tenths seen once. The sample in question was unstimulated CD4+ T cells sorted from spleen or lymph node cells, obtained before intestinal transplant. These receptors all stem from a human donor who received an intestinal transplant.

The chain employs TRBV6-1 and TRBJ1-2; D is undetermined. The V end lost 1 base, the J end lost 12 bases, and 12 bases lay between the germline ends. Germline V gene sequence: CDR1 MNHNS, CDR2 SASEGT. This CDR3 contains 12 residues. CDR3 loop: CASSEGSRIDTF. The CDR3 DNA sequence: TGTGCCAGCAGTGAAGGCAGCCGAATTGACACCTTC.

The CDR3 sequence is CASSPGNSYNEQFF. CDR3 DNA sequence: TGCGCCAGCAGCCCAGGGAACTCCTACAATGAGCAGTTCTTC. The chain uses TRBV4-1 and TRBJ2-1, with D possibly being TRBD1 (5 bases). There are 14 residues in the CDR3. Trimming removed 4 bases at V and 0 bases at J, with 7 bases between. Germline values: CDR1 MGHRA, CDR2 YSYEKL.

The rearrangement joins TRBV9 to TRBJ1-2; TRBD1 aligns across 8 bases. J gave up 8 bases and V 3 bases, and 12 bases lay outside the gene matches. CDR1 and CDR2 (germline): SGDLS, YYNGEE. This CDR3 spans 15 amino acids. Here the CDR3 DNA reads TGTGCCAGCAGCGGCCATGGACAGGGCTATTCGGGCTACACCTTC. It codes for CASSGHGQGYSGYTF. The full variable domain, its missing parts supplied by reference TRBV9 and TRBJ1-2, is DSGVTQTPKHLITATGQRVTLRCSPRSGDLSVYWYQQSLDQGLQFLIQYYNGEERAKGNILERFSAQQFPDLHSELNLSSLELGDSALYFCASSGHGQGYSGYTFGSGTRLTVV.

V usage is TRBV19 and J usage is TRBJ1-2; TRBD1 matches at 8 bases. Germline values: CDR1 LNHDA, CDR2 SQIVND (reference sequence). Trimming at V came to 7 bases and at J to 4 bases, leaving 8 bases not matched to a gene. The CDR3 has 14 residues. CDR3 region: CASTPDRVFYGYTF. DNA of the CDR3: TGTGCCAGTACCCCGGACAGGGTTTTCTATGGCTACACCTTC.

The chain links TRBV9 to TRBJ2-7; D possibly uses TRBD1 or TRBD2 (5 bases each). The CDR3 has 16 amino acids. V was trimmed by 0 bases and J by 2 bases, leaving 15 bases between them. Germline V gene sequence: CDR1 SGDLS, CDR2 YYNGEE. The CDR3, as DNA: TGTGCCAGCAGCGTAGGTGGGGGAGCCTCAACCTACGAGCAGTACTTC. Its translation is CASSVGGGASTYEQYF.

This clone showed up just once. The chain carries TRBV5-1 and TRBJ2-1; 11 positions agree with TRBD2. J was trimmed by 12 bases and V by 0 bases; bases with no gene match: 5. Germline V gene lookup returns CDR1 SGHRS and CDR2 YFSETQ. CDR3 length: 14 amino acids. CDR3 region: CASSLEASGGRQFF. CDR3 in DNA: TGCGCCAGCAGCTTGGAGGCTAGCGGGGGGAGGCAGTTCTTC.

The chain links TRBV9 to TRBJ2-1; 8 bases are a match to TRBD2. CDR1 is SGDLS, CDR2 YYNGEE, per germline. The V gene end was trimmed by 2 bases and the J gene end by 5 bases; junction bases not matched to a gene: 6. This CDR3 contains 15 residues. Here the CDR3 DNA reads TGTGCCAGCAGCGTCACGGGACTAGAAAACAATGAGCAGTTCTTC. The encoded protein is CASSVTGLENNEQFF. Filled out from reference TRBV9 and TRBJ2-1, the complete variable domain reads DSGVTQTPKHLITATGQRVTLRCSPRSGDLSVYWYQQSLDQGLQFLIQYYNGEERAKGNILERFSAQQFPDLHSELNLSSLELGDSALYFCASSVTGLENNEQFFGPGTRLTVL.

The J gene is TRBJ1-4, the V gene TRBV11-2; tentatively, D is TRBD1 (6 bases). The germline V gene encodes CDR1 SGHAT and CDR2 FQNNGV. Trimming stripped 3 bases from V and 2 bases from J, with 7 bases between. The CDR3 length is 14 residues. CDR3 DNA: TGTGCCAGCAGCTTTGACAGGACTAATGAAAAACTGTTTTTT. Encoded protein: CASSFDRTNEKLFF.

The chain couples TRBV5-1 to TRBJ2-3, with 12 bases that match TRBD2. The CDR3 loop spans 17 amino acids. CDR1 is SGHRS, CDR2 YFSETQ, per germline. Trimming cost V 4 bases and J 2 bases; bases outside gene matches: 8. Here the CDR3 reads CASSHSLAGGNTDTQYF. In nucleotides, the CDR3 is TGCGCCAGCAGCCATTCTCTAGCGGGGGGGAACACAGATACGCAGTATTTT.